A selection of T cell receptor beta chains follows, all from one sample in a study of shared clonotypes between healthy human individuals. Repertoires were generated with immunoSEQ multiplex PCR, while TCRdb's copy carries only in-frame clones and drops some. The sample records about 1,500,000 clones, approximately 96% being singletons. Sequencing was carried out using naive CD4+ T cells sorted from blood. The receptors were sampled from a man aged 30 to 45 in good health. Both conserved end residues are part of each CDR3. A D gene is named only where the DNA matches it firmly. The size entry is marked missing in some rows and otherwise reads once, few, many or a size class.

TRBJ1-2 . TRBV27 . CASSRPQGGYTF TGTGCCAGCAGTCGACCTCAGGGTGGCTACACCTTC
TRBJ2-1 . TRBV28 . CAISGVHEQFF TGTGCCATAAGTGGGGTACATGAGCAGTTCTTC
TRBJ2-7 . TRBV5-4 . CASSLGGALEIEQYF TGTGCCAGCAGCTTGGGAGGGGCCCTGGAGATCGAGCAGTACTTC
TRBJ2-1 . TRBV14 TRBD2 CASSQGTGLAGVGYNEQFF TGTGCCAGCAGCCAGGGCACCGGACTAGCGGGAGTGGGGTACAATGAGCAGTTCTTC
TRBJ2-3 . TRBV2 TRBD2 CASSGSSGSPTDTQYF TGTGCCAGCAGTGGGTCTAGCGGGAGCCCCACAGATACGCAGTATTTT
TRBJ2-5 . TRBV18 . CASSALTSQRFQETQYF TGTGCCAGCTCAGCCCTTACTAGCCAGCGGTTTCAAGAGACCCAGTACTTC
TRBJ2-1 . TRBV11-3 TRBD2 CASSLVGGSDEQFF TGTGCCAGCAGCTTAGTTGGCGGGAGCGATGAGCAGTTCTTC
TRBJ2-5 . TRBV28 . CASSLRETQYF TGTGCCAGCAGTTTGAGAGAGACCCAGTACTTC
TRBJ2-7 . TRBV28 TRBD2 CASSFALAGAVVGSYEQYF TGTGCCAGCAGTTTCGCTCTAGCGGGGGCGGTGGTGGGGTCCTACGAGCAGTACTTC
TRBJ2-6 . TRBV5-1 TRBD1 CASSLGGTALGSGANVLTF TGCGCCAGCAGCTTGGGGGGGACAGCCCTTGGATCTGGGGCCAACGTCCTGACTTTC
TRBJ2-7 . TRBV4-1 TRBD2 CASSQVSTSGKQYF TGCGCCAGCAGCCAAGTTTCGACTAGCGGAAAGCAGTACTTC
TRBJ2-7 . TRBV18 . CASSQNVGPEQYF TGTGCCAGCTCACAAAACGTAGGCCCCGAGCAGTACTTC
TRBJ2-2 . TRBV25-1 . CASRLNTGELFF TGTGCCAGCAGGCTAAACACCGGGGAGCTGTTTTTT
TRBJ2-4 . TRBV6-5 . CASSSRFIAKNIQYF TGTGCCAGCAGTTCCCGATTCATAGCCAAAAACATTCAGTACTTC
TRBJ2-7 . TRBV9 TRBD2 CASSSGLAGSSYEQYF TGTGCCAGCAGCTCCGGACTAGCGGGTAGCTCCTACGAGCAGTACTTC
TRBJ2-7 . TRBV10-1 . CASSAGYEQYF TGCGCCAGCAGTGCAGGCTACGAGCAGTACTTC
TRBJ2-1 . TRBV2 TRBD2 CASSEIAGADNEQFF TGTGCCAGCAGTGAAATAGCGGGAGCAGACAATGAGCAGTTCTTC
TRBJ2-2 . TRBV5-4 . CASSLESRVDANTGELFF TGTGCCAGCAGCTTGGAATCCAGGGTTGACGCGAACACCGGGGAGCTGTTTTTT
TRBJ2-6 . TRBV27 . CASRGFLSGANVLTF TGTGCCAGCAGGGGGTTCCTCTCTGGGGCCAACGTCCTGACTTTC
TRBJ2-7 . TRBV7-2 TRBD2 CASTLLLDIAGRQYF TGTGCCAGCACCTTACTACTGGATATAGCGGGACGGCAGTACTTC
TRBJ2-5 . TRBV2 TRBD2 CGLADEETQYF TGTGGACTAGCAGACGAAGAGACCCAGTACTTC
TRBJ2-5 . TRBV14 . CASSQGMPETQYF TGTGCCAGCAGCCAAGGGATGCCCGAGACCCAGTACTTC
TRBJ2-5 . TRBV5-1 . CASSFGGQETQYF TGCGCCAGCAGCTTTGGGGGGCAAGAGACCCAGTACTTC
TRBJ1-5 . TRBV19 . CASNVAAGQPQHF TGTGCCAGTAACGTCGCAGCGGGTCAGCCCCAGCATTTT
TRBJ2-2 . TRBV5-1 . CASSLGGAGTGELFF TGCGCCAGCAGCTTAGGGGGAGCGGGTACCGGGGAGCTGTTTTTT
TRBJ2-1 . TRBV15 TRBD2 CATSRDRREGLLGEQFF TGTGCCACCAGCAGAGATAGGCGGGAGGGCCTCCTGGGGGAGCAGTTCTTC
TRBJ1-2 . TRBV5-1 . CASSLGMRGGYTF TGCGCCAGCAGCTTGGGCATGAGGGGAGGCTACACCTTC
TRBJ2-5 few TRBV10-3 . CAISEGRTQETQYF TGTGCCATCAGTGAGGGCCGGACCCAAGAGACCCAGTACTTC
TRBJ2-1 . TRBV5-1 . CASSLDGVGEQFF TGCGCCAGCAGCTTGGATGGGGTAGGTGAGCAGTTCTTC
TRBJ2-7 . TRBV7-6 . CASSALDKAYEQYF TGTGCCAGCAGCGCCTTGGACAAAGCCTACGAGCAGTACTTC
TRBJ2-7 once TRBV21-1 . CASSKVRSSYEQYF TGTGCCAGCAGCAAGGTCAGGAGCTCCTACGAGCAGTACTTC
TRBJ2-1 . TRBV18 TRBD2 CASSPPLAGGWYNEQFF TGTGCCAGCTCACCACCACTAGCGGGAGGATGGTACAATGAGCAGTTCTTC
TRBJ2-5 . TRBV5-1 . CASNPSRREETQYF TGCGCCAGCAACCCAAGTAGGAGGGAAGAGACCCAGTACTTC
TRBJ2-7 . TRBV15 TRBD1 CATREQGTGGFYEQYF TGTGCCACCAGAGAGCAGGGGACAGGGGGCTTCTACGAGCAGTACTTC
TRBJ2-7 . TRBV7-6 TRBD1 CASSRAGGSISYEQYF TGTGCCAGCAGCCGAGCAGGGGGATCAATATCCTACGAGCAGTACTTC
TRBJ2-3 . TRBV5-6 TRBD2 CASSLSLAGVTDTQYF TGTGCCAGCAGCTTGTCTCTAGCGGGAGTCACAGATACGCAGTATTTT
TRBJ2-5 . TRBV18 TRBD2 CASSRASGGQETQYF TGTGCCAGCTCAAGGGCTAGCGGGGGACAAGAGACCCAGTACTTC
TRBJ2-7 . TRBV7-9 . CASSLSGASGQYF TGTGCCAGCAGCTTATCGGGGGCCAGCGGGCAGTACTTC
TRBJ2-7 . TRBV5-4 . CASSFGGTYEQYF TGTGCCAGCAGTTTTGGGGGTACCTACGAGCAGTACTTC
TRBJ2-7 . TRBV9 TRBD1 CASSVGGQGEYEQYF TGTGCCAGCAGCGTAGGGGGACAGGGGGAATACGAGCAGTACTTC
TRBJ2-6 . TRBV9 . CASSVVDPGASGANVLTF TGTGCCAGCAGCGTAGTCGATCCGGGAGCTTCTGGGGCCAACGTCCTGACTTTC
TRBJ2-1 . TRBV10-3 TRBD2 CATRQREVEQFF TGTGCCACCCGGCAGCGGGAGGTTGAGCAGTTCTTC
TRBJ2-7 . TRBV14 TRBD1 CASSQGGTVAYEQYF TGTGCCAGCAGCCAAGGTGGGACAGTAGCCTACGAGCAGTACTTC
TRBJ2-7 . TRBV6-1 . CASSEGYFTRGRYEQYF TGTGCCAGCAGTGAAGGTTACTTTACCCGGGGGCGGTACGAGCAGTACTTC
TRBJ2-2 once TRBV19 . CASSMNKGSYNTGELFF TGTGCCAGTAGTATGAATAAAGGGTCTTATAACACCGGGGAGCTGTTTTTT
TRBJ2-2 . TRBV6-5 TRBD1 CASRQGHTGELFF TGTGCCAGCAGACAGGGGCATACCGGGGAGCTGTTTTTT
TRBJ1-5 . TRBV6-1 . CASSEAGQGWQPQHF TGTGCCAGCAGTGAAGCGGGTCAGGGCTGGCAGCCCCAGCATTTT
TRBJ1-1 . TRBV7-6 . CASSPGEMNTEAFF TGTGCCAGCAGCCCCGGGGAGATGAACACTGAAGCTTTCTTT
TRBJ2-2 . TRBV19 TRBD2 CASSPSGTGELFF TGTGCCAGTAGTCCTAGCGGGACCGGGGAGCTGTTTTTT
TRBJ2-2 . TRBV9 . CASSHTGLMAGELFF TGTGCCAGCAGCCATACTGGACTAATGGCCGGGGAGCTGTTTTTT
TRBJ2-3 . TRBV9 TRBD2 CASSERLAGGADTQYF TGTGCCAGCAGCGAAAGACTAGCGGGAGGCGCAGATACGCAGTATTTT
TRBJ2-7 . TRBV19 TRBD2 CASSRSGTDDEQYF TGTGCCAGTAGCCGCAGCGGGACGGACGACGAGCAGTACTTC
TRBJ2-1 . TRBV9 TRBD1 CASSVRQGSDNEQFF TGTGCCAGCAGCGTAAGACAGGGTTCCGACAATGAGCAGTTCTTC
TRBJ2-3 . TRBV14 . CASSQGTQYF TGTGCCAGCAGCCAAGGTACGCAGTATTTT
TRBJ2-1 . TRBV5-1 . CASSLVRSLGNEQFF TGCGCCAGCAGCTTGGTCAGGTCCCTTGGGAATGAGCAGTTCTTC
TRBJ2-7 . TRBV10-3 TRBD1 CAIGDRGLYEQYF TGTGCCATCGGGGACAGGGGGCTCTACGAGCAGTACTTC
TRBJ2-1 once TRBV7-6 . CASSLERGVQFF TGTGCCAGCAGCTTAGAAAGGGGGGTTCAGTTCTTC
TRBJ2-2 . TRBV18 TRBD1 CASSPGQESEELFF TGTGCCAGCTCACCGGGACAGGAGAGTGAGGAGCTGTTTTTT
TRBJ2-7 . TRBV7-3 TRBD2 CASSPSSGSWGEQYF TGTGCCAGCAGCCCCTCTAGCGGGAGCTGGGGCGAGCAGTACTTC